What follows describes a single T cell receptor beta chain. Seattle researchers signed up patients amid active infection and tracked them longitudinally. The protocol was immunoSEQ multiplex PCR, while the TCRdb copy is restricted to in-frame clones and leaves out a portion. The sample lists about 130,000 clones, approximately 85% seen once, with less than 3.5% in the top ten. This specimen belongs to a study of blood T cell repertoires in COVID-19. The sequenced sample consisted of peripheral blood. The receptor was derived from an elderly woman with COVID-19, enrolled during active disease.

The CDR3, as DNA: TGTGCCAGCATGGCTAGCGAGCATGAGCAGTTCTTC. Protein sequence: CASMASEHEQFF. The rearrangement joins TRBV28 to TRBJ2-1; possibly TRBD2 for D (6 bases). The CDR3 runs 12 residues. V lost 7 bases, J lost 8 bases, and 12 bases lay in between. Germline V gene lookup returns CDR1 MDHEN and CDR2 SYDVKM.